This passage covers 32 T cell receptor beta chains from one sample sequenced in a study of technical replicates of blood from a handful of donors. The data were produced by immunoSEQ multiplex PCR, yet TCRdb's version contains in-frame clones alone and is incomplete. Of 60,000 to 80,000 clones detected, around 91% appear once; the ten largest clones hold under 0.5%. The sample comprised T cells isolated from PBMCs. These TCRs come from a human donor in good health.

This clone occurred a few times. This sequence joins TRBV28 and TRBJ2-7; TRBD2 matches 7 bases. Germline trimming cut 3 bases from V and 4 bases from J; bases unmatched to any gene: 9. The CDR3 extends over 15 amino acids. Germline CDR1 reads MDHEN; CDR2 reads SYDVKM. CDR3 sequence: CASSFRQAGEYEQYF. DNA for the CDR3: TGTGCCAGCAGTTTTCGGCAGGCGGGGGAGTACGAGCAGTACTTC.

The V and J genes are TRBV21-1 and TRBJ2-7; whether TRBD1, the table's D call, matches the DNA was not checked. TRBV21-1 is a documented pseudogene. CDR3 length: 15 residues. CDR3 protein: CASSNTGLWGNEQYF. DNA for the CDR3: TGTGCCAGCAGCAATACAGGGTTATGGGGTAACGAGCAGTACTTC.

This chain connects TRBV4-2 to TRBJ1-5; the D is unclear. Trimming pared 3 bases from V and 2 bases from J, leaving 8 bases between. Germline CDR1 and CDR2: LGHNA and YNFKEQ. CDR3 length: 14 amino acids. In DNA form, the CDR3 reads TGTGCCAGCAGCCAGTTTCTCGGCAATCAGCCCCAGCATTTT. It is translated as CASSQFLGNQPQHF.

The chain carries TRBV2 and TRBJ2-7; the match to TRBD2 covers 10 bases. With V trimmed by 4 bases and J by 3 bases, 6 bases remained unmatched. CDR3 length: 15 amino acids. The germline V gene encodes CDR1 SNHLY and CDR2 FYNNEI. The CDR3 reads CASSVEGLAVYEQYF. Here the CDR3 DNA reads TGTGCCAGCAGTGTAGAAGGACTAGCGGTCTACGAGCAGTACTTC.

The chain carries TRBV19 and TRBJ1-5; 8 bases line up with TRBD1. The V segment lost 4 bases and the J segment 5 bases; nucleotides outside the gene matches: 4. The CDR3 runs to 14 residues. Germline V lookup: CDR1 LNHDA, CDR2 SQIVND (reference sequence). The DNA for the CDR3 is TGTGCCAGTAGTAATTACAGGGGGGATCAGCCCCAGCATTTT. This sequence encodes CASSNYRGDQPQHF.

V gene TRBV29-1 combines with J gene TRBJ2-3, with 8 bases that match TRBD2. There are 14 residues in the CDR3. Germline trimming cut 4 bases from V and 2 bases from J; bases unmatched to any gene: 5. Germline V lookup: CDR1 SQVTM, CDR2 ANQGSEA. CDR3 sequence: CSVGTSRYTDTQYF. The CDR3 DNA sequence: TGCAGCGTTGGGACTAGCAGATACACAGATACGCAGTATTTT.

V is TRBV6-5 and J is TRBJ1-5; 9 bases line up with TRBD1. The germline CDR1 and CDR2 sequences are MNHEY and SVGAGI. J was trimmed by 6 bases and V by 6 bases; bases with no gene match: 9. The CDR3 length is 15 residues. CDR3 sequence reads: CASSPSGTGIQPQHF. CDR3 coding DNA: TGTGCCAGCAGCCCGAGCGGGACAGGGATTCAGCCCCAGCATTTT.

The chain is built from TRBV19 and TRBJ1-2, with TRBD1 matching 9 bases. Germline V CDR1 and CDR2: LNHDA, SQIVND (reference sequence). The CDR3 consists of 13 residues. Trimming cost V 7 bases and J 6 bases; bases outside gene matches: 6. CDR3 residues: CASNLQGADGYTF. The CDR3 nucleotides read TGTGCCAGTAATCTACAGGGGGCGGATGGCTACACCTTC.

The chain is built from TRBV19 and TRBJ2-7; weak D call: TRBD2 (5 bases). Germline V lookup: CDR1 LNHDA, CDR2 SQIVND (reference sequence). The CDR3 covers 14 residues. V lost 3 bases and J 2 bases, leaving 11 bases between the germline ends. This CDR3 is CASSMRERTYEQYF. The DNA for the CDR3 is TGTGCCAGTAGTATGAGGGAGCGGACCTACGAGCAGTACTTC.

The CDR3 DNA reads as TGTGCCACCAGCAGAGGGACAGGGGCGTACAATGAGCAGTTCTTC. This translates into CATSRGTGAYNEQFF. The chain joins TRBV15 to TRBJ2-1; 9 bases match TRBD1. The germline V gene encodes CDR1 LNHNV and CDR2 YYDKDF (reference sequence). With 1 base clipped from V and 4 bases from J, the junction kept 2 bases outside the gene matches. This CDR3 region has 15 residues.

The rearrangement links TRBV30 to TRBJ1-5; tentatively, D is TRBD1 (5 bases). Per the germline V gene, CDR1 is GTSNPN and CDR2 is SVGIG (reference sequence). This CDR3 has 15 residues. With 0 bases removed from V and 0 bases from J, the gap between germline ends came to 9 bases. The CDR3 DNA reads TGTGCCTGGAGTGTATGGGGGGATAGCAATCAGCCCCAGCATTTT. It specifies CAWSVWGDSNQPQHF.

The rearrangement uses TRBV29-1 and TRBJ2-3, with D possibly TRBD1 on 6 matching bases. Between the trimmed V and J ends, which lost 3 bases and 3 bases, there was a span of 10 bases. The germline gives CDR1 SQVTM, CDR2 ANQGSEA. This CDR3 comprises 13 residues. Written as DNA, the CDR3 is TGCAGCGTTGAGCCCCAGGGGACAGATACGCAGTATTTT. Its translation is CSVEPQGTDTQYF.

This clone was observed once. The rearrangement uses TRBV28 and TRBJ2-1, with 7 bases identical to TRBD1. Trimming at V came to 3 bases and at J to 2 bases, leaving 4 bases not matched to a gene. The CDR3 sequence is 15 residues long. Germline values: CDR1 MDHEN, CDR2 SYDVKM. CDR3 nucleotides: TGTGCCAGCAGTTTTATGGGGACAGCCTACAATGAGCAGTTCTTC. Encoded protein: CASSFMGTAYNEQFF.

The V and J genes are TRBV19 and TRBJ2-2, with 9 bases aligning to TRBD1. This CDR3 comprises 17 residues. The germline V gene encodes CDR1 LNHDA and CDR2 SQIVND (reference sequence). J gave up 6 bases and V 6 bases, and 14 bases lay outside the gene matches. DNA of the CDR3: TGTGCCAGTAGAGTATTGGGCCCGGGACAGGGCGCCGGGGAGCTGTTTTTT. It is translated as CASRVLGPGQGAGELFF.

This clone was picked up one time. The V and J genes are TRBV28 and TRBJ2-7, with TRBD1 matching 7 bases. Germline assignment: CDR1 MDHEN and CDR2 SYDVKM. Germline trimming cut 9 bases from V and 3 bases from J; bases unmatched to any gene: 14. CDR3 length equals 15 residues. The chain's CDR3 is CASRAPGGRFYEQYF. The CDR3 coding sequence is TGTGCCAGTCGCGCCCCAGGGGGACGGTTCTACGAGCAGTACTTC.

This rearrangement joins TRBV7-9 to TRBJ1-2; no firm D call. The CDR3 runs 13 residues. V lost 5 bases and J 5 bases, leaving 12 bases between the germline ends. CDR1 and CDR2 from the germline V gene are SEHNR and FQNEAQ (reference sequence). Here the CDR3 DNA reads TGTGCCAGCAGCCCCTTCCTCGCGTATGGCTACACCTTC. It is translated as CASSPFLAYGYTF.

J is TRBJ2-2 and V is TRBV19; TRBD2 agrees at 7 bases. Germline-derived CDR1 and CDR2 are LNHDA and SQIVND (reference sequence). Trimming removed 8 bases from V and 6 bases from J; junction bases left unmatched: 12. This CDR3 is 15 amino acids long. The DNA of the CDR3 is TGTGCCAGTTCACTTGGGAGGGCCATATCCGGGGAGCTGTTTTTT. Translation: CASSLGRAISGELFF.

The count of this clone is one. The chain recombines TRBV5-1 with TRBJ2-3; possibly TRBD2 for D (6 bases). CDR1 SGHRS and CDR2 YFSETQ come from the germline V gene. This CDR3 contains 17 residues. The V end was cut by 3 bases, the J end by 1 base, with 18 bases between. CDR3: CASSSVPRENGTDTQYF. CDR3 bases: TGCGCCAGCAGCTCGGTCCCCCGGGAGAACGGCACAGATACGCAGTATTTT. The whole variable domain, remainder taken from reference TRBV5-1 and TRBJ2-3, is KAGVTQTPRYLIKTRGQQVTLSCSPISGHRSVSWYQQTPGQGLQFLFEYFSETQRNKGNFPGRFSGRQFSNSRSEMNVSTLELGDSALYLCASSSVPRENGTDTQYFGPGTRLTVL.

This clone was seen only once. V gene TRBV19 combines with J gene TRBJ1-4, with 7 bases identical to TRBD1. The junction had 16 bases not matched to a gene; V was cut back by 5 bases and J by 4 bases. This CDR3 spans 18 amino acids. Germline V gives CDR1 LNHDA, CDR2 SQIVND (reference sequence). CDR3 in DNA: TGTGCCAGTAGTGAAACCACGGGACAGCGCTCTTTTAATGAAAAACTGTTTTTT. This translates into CASSETTGQRSFNEKLFF.

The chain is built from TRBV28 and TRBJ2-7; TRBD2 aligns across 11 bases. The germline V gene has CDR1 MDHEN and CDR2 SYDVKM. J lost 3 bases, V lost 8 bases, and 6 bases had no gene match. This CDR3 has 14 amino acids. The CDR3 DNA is TGTGCCAGCGAAACTAGCGGGAGTTACTACGAGCAGTACTTC. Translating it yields CASETSGSYYEQYF.

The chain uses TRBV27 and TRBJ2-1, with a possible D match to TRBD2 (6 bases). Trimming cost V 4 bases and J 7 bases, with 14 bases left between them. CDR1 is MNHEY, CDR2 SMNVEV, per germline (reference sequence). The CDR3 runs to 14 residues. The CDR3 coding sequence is TGTGCCAGCAGTTGGGGGGTAGGTGGGAATGAGCAGTTCTTC. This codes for CASSWGVGGNEQFF.

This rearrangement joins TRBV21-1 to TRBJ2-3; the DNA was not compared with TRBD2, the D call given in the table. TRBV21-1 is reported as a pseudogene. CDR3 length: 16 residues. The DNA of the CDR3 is TGTGCCAGCAGCAAAGAGGGCGGCGGGAGCACAGATACGCAGTATTTT. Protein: CASSKEGGGSTDTQYF.

CDR3 nucleotide sequence: TGCGCCAGCAGCCAAGGGACTAGCGGGGTTACCTACAATGAGCAGTTCTTC. It yields the protein CASSQGTSGVTYNEQFF. The gene calls are TRBV4-3 and TRBJ2-1, with 12 bases identical to TRBD2. V shed 1 base, J shed 2 bases, and the junction held 3 bases outside the gene matches. The CDR3 has 17 residues. In germline, CDR1 is LGHNA, CDR2 YSLEER.

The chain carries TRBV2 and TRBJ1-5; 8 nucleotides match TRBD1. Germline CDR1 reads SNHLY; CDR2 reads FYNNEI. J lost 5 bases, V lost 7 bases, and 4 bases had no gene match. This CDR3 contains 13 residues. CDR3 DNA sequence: TGTGCCAGCATGCAGGGGGCCTATCAGCCCCAGCATTTT. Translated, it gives CASMQGAYQPQHF.

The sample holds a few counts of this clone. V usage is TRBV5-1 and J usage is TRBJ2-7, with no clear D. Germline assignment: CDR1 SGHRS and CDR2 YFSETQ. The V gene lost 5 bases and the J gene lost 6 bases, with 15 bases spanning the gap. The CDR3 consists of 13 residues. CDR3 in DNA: TGCGCCAGCAGGCTAACCATCGAGAGCGAGCAGTACTTC. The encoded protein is CASRLTIESEQYF.

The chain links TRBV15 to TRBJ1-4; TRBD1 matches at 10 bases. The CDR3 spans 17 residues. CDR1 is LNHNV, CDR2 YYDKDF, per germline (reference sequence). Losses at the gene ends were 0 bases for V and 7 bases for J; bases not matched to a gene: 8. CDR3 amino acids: CATSRERFGTGVEKLFF. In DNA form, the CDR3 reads TGTGCCACCAGCAGAGAGCGATTCGGGACAGGGGTTGAAAAACTGTTTTTT. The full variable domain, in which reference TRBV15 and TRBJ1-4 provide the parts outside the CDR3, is DAMVIQNPRYQVTQFGKPVTLSCSQTLNHNVMYWYQQKSSQAPKLLFHYYDKDFNNEADTPDNFQSRRPNTSFCFLDIRSPGLGDTAMYLCATSRERFGTGVEKLFFGSGTQLSVL.

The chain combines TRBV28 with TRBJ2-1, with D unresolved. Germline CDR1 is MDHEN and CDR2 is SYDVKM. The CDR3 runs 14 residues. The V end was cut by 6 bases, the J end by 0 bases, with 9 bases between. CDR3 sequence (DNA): TGTGCCAGCAGGGAACAGAGCTCCTACAATGAGCAGTTCTTC. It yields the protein CASREQSSYNEQFF.

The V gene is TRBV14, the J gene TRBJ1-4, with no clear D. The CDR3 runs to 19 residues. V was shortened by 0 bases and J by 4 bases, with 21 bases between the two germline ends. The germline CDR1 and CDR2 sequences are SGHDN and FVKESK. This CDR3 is CASSQDVGGISGINEKLFF. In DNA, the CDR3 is TGTGCCAGCAGCCAAGACGTAGGAGGTATATCGGGCATTAATGAAAAACTGTTTTTT.

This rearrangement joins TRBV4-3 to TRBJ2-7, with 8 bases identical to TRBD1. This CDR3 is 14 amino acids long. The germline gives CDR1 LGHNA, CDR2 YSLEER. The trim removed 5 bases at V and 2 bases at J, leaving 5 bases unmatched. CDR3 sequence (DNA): TGCGCCAGCAGCTTTGACAGGGGTACCTACGAGCAGTACTTC. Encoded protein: CASSFDRGTYEQYF.

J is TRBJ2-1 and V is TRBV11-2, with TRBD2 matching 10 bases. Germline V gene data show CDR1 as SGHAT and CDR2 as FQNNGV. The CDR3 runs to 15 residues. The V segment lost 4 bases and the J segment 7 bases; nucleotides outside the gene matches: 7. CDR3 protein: CASSSQLAGKNEQFF. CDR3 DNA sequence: TGTGCCAGCAGCTCCCAACTAGCGGGAAAAAATGAGCAGTTCTTC.

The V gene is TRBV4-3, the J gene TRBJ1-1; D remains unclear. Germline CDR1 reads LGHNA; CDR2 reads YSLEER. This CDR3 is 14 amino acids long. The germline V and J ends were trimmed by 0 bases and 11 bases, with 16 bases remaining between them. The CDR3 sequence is CASSQDLETKRAFF. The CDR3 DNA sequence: TGCGCCAGCAGCCAAGATTTAGAGACAAAAAGGGCTTTCTTT.

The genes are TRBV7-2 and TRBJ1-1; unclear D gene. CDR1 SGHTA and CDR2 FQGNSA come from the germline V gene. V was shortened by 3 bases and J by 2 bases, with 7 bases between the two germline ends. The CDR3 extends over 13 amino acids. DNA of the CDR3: TGTGCCAGCAGCTTTCTCCTAAACACTGAAGCTTTCTTT. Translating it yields CASSFLLNTEAFF.